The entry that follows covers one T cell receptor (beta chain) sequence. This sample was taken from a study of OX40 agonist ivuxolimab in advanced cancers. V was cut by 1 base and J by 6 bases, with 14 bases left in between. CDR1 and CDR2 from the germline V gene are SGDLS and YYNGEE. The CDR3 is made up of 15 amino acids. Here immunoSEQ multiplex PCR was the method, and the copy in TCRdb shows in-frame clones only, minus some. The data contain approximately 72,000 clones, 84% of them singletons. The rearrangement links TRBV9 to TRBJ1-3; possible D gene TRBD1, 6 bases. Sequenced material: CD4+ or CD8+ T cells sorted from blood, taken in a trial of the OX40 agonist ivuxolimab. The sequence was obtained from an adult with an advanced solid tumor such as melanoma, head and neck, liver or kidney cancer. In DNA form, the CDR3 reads TGTGCCAGCAGCGTACAGGGGTTTAAGGAAAACACCATATATTTT. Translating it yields CASSVQGFKENTIYF.